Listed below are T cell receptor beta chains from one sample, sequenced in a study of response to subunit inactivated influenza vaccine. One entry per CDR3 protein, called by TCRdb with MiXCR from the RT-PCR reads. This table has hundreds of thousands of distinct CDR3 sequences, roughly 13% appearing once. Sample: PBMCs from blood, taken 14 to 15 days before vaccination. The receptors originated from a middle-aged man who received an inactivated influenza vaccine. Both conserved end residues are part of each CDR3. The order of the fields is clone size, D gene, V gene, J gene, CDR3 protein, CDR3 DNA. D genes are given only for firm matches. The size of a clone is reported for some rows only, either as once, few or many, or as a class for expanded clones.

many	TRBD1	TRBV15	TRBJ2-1	CATSRAGQGVNEQFF	TGTGCCACCAGCCGAGCAGGACAGGGGGTTAATGAGCAGTTCTTC
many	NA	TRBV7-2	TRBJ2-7	CASSYVRGNYEQYF	TGTGCCAGCAGCTACGTTCGCGGGAACTACGAGCAGTACTTC
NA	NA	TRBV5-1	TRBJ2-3	CASSLAINTDTQYF	TGCGCCAGCAGCTTGGCAATCAACACAGATACGCAGTATTTT
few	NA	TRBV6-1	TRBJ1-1	CASQTPGSNTEAFF	TGTGCCAGCCAAACTCCGGGATCAAACACTGAAGCTTTCTTT
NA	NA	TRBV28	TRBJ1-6	CASRTGRTMATPNSPLHF	TGTGCCAGCAGAACGGGACGGACGATGGCTACACCTAATTCACCCCTCCACTTT
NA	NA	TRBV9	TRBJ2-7	CASSAHGQGPYEQYF	TGTGCCAGCAGCGCCCACGGACAAGGACCCTACGAGCAGTACTTC
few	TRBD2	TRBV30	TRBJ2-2	CAWIGLGGKPGELFF	TGTGCCTGGATAGGGTTGGGAGGGAAACCCGGGGAGCTGTTTTTT
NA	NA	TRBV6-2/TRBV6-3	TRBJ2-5	CASSNRMGETQYF	TGTGCCAGCAGCAACCGGATGGGGGAGACCCAGTACTTC
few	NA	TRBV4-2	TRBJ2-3	CASSQDWGVFTDTQYF	TGTGCCAGCAGCCAAGATTGGGGAGTTTTCACAGATACGCAGTATTTT
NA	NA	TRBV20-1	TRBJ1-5	CSASRVGVEPQHF	TGCAGTGCTAGCCGGGTTGGGGTGGAGCCCCAGCATTTT
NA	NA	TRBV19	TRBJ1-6	CASRPGTAYTSPLHF	TGTGCCAGTAGGCCCGGCACAGCGTATACTTCACCCCTCCACTTT
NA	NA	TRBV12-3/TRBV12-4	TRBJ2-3	CASSSGWGASGTDTQYF	TGTGCCAGCAGTTCGGGGTGGGGGGCGTCGGGCACAGATACGCAGTATTTT
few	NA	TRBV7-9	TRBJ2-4	CASSEGRRSSAKNIQYF	TGTGCCAGCAGCGAAGGACGGCGGAGTTCGGCCAAAAACATTCAGTACTTC
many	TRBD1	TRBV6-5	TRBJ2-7	CASSYGTGGYEQYF	TGTGCCAGCAGCTACGGGACAGGGGGCTACGAGCAGTACTTC
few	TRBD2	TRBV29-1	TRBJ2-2	CSVSSGGTGELFF	TGCAGCGTTTCTAGCGGGGGAACCGGGGAGCTGTTTTTT
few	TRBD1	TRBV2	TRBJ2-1	CASRQTGYNEQFF	TGTGCCAGCAGGCAGACAGGGTACAATGAGCAGTTCTTC
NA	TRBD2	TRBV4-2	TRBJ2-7	CASSQGQRDYEQYF	TGTGCCAGCAGCCAAGGGCAGCGGGACTACGAGCAGTACTTC
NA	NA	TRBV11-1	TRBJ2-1	CASSPGQGGLAAYNEQFF	TGTGCCAGCAGCCCCGGACAGGGTGGGCTAGCGGCCTACAATGAGCAGTTCTTC
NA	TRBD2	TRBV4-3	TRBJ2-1	CASSPELAGYNEQFF	TGCGCCAGCAGCCCCGAACTAGCGGGGTACAATGAGCAGTTCTTC
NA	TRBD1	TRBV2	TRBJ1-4	CASKDRGPIRPNEKLFF	TGTGCCAGCAAAGACAGGGGACCGATACGGCCTAATGAAAAACTGTTTTTT
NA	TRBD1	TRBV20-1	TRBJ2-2	CSARSGQGASNTGELFF	TGCAGTGCTAGAAGCGGACAGGGGGCGTCGAACACCGGGGAGCTGTTTTTT
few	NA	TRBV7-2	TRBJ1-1	CASSFGGPATEAFF	TGTGCCAGCAGCTTTGGGGGGCCGGCGACTGAAGCTTTCTTT
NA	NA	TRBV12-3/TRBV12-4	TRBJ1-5	CASNQGKEPQHF	TGTGCCAGCAACCAAGGGAAGGAGCCCCAGCATTTT
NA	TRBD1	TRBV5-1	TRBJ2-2	CASSLVGQGHTGELFF	TGCGCCAGCAGCTTGGTGGGACAGGGTCACACCGGGGAGCTGTTTTTT
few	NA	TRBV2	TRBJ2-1	CASSEGLGEQFF	TGTGCCAGCAGTGAAGGGCTTGGTGAGCAGTTCTTC
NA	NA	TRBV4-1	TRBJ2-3	CASSQGDSGDTQYF	TGCGCCAGCAGCCAAGGGGATTCAGGAGATACGCAGTATTTT
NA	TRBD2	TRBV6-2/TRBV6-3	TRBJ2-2	CASSSLAGATGELFF	TGTGCCAGCAGTTCGCTAGCGGGAGCCACCGGGGAGCTGTTTTTT
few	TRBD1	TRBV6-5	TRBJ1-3	CASSYSMGQGAKGNTIYF	TGTGCCAGCAGTTACTCGATGGGACAGGGGGCGAAAGGAAACACCATATATTTT
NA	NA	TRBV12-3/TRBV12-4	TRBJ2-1	CASSSGLGGNEQFF	TGTGCCAGCAGTTCTGGGTTGGGGGGCAATGAGCAGTTCTTC
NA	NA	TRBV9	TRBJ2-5	CASSGGPKATETQYF	TGTGCCAGCAGCGGCGGACCGAAAGCTACGGAGACCCAGTACTTC
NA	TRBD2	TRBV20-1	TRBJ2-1	CSARPTLTGRGFYNEQFF	TGCAGTGCTAGACCCACTCTAACCGGGAGGGGATTCTACAATGAGCAGTTCTTC
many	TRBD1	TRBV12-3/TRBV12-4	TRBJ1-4	CASSLRQGDEKLFF	TGTGCCAGCAGTTTGCGACAGGGGGATGAAAAACTGTTTTTT
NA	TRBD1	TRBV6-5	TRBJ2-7	CASSYSSGTGSYEQYF	TGTGCCAGCAGTTACTCCTCCGGGACAGGGTCCTACGAGCAGTACTTC
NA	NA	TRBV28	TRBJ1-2	CASSPQGVGYTF	TGTGCCAGCAGTCCCCAGGGTGTTGGCTACACCTTC
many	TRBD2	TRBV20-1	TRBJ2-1	CSARDIREGRNEQFF	TGCAGTGCTAGAGATATACGGGAGGGCCGCAATGAGCAGTTCTTC